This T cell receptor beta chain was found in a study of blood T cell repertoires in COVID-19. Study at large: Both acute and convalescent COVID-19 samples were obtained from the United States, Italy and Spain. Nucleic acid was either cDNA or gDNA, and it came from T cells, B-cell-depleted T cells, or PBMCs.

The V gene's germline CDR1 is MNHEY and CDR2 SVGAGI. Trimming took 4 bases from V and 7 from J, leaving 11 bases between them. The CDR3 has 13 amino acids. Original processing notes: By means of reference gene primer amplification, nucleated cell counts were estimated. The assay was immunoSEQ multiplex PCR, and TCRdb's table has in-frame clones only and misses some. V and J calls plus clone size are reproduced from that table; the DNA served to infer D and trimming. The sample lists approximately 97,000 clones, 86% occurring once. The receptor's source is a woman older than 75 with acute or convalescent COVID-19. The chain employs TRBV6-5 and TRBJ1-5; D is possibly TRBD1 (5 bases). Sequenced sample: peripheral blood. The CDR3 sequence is CASSFGGGQPQHF. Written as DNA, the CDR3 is TGTGCCAGCAGTTTTGGGGGGGGGCAGCCCCAGCATTTT.